The sequence of this T cell receptor (beta chain) was determined in a study of blood T cell repertoires in COVID-19 (dated by TCRdb to the early 2020s). Regarding the complete study: Collaborator samples came from the United States, Italy and Spain and covered acute and convalescent phases of COVID-19. The prospective study material was composed of cDNA or gDNA derived from T cells, B-cell-depleted T cells, or PBMCs. The dataset comprised deeply sampled blood TCRbeta repertoires from subjects exposed to, actively infected with, or recovered from COVID-19. The repertoires were released in a freely available public database intended as a resource for research on the immune response to SARS-CoV-2. Samples were obtained from the ongoing ImmuneRACE study (first 160 participants) and from approximately 1,200 subjects provided by 6 global collaborators. Sample metadata almost always included a de-identified subject ID, COVID-19 status, age in years and sex. Where available, HLA class I and class II types were taken from metadata supplied by the sample provider and were not determined by assay-based typing.

The CDR3 measures 11 amino acids from cysteine to phenylalanine. Of the read, only the CDR3 DNA is kept; its 33 bases are in frame from base 1. Taken from the germline V gene, the CDR1 and CDR2 loops are SGHDT and YYEEEE. Of note for this clone: Its antigen target is currently unknown. Germline is not matched at one junction end, which may reflect a read error.

Whole blood was collected in K2EDTA tubes by collaborating institutions according to the institutions' own protocols. For TCRbeta analysis, collaborator samples were shipped as frozen whole blood, as isolated PBMCs, or as DNA extracted from either sample type. General conclusions and limits of the study: Clinical and demographic metadata were provided uncurated, with the amount varying by source and participant.

TCRbeta CDR3 regions were amplified from genomic DNA using the immunoSEQ Assay, a bias-controlled multiplex PCR. Concerning the study's data processing: The number of nucleated cells in each sample was estimated from the amplification of reference gene primers within the assay. To quantify the absolute abundance of each unique TCRbeta CDR3 rearrangement, sequence reads were collapsed and filtered. For each sample, productive Simpson clonality was calculated as the square root of Simpson's diversity index over productive rearrangements. TCRdb provides this immuneACCESS table in a form limited to in-frame rearrangements. Some clones are lacking; in checked studies, under half of them reflect an unresolved V gene, and why the rest are absent is not known. V and J calls and clone size follow that table, whereas D and trimming were derived from the DNA. This sample is represented by roughly 240,000 clones; around 86% of them were singletons. The top ten clonotypes cover 3.6% of the sample.

The source material was peripheral blood. The chain is made from TRBV5-6 and TRBJ2-7; the D gene lacks a confident call. The sequence derives from a man aged 18 to 29 with active or convalescent COVID-19. At the DNA level, the sequence is TGTGCCAGCAGCTTGAACCGACTTTCCGCCTTC. It is translated as CASSLNRLSAF.